The clone carrying this T cell receptor (beta chain) showed up many times. Its target is unknown. This sample is drawn from a study of T cell repertoires in cytomegalovirus infection. About the study: Public TCR beta signature analysis indicated the presence of both CMV infection and matching HLA type.

Germline assignment: CDR1 SGHTA and CDR2 FQGTGA. The CDR3 length is 16 residues. V was trimmed by 1 base and J by 5 bases, leaving 12 bases between them. TCRdb passed the reads through MiXCR, listing each CDR3 protein once. Here the sample spans roughly 600,000 distinct CDR3 sequences, more than 20% being singletons. Findings of the study overall: Carriers of CMV and the relevant HLA type were discriminated by public TCR beta frequency. Across the ex vivo response, the dominant clonotypes were HLA-C-restricted CMV-specific TCR beta clonotypes.

The sequence came from a human donor in good health (CMV status not recorded). Some clones in this sample may be carry-over from other donors' samples. The chain is built from TRBV7-3 and TRBJ1-6; possible D gene TRBD1, 5 bases. The sample comprised CD8+ T cells from PBMCs. CDR3 amino acids: CASSLKGYGDNSPLHF. CDR3 coding DNA: TGTGCCAGCAGCTTAAAGGGGTATGGTGATAATTCACCCCTCCACTTT.